A single T cell receptor beta chain is shown here with its context. Repertoires were generated with immunoSEQ multiplex PCR, while TCRdb's copy carries only in-frame clones and drops some. This sample has 150,000 to 200,000 clones, with roughly 80% found just once. The sample belongs to a study of blood T cell repertoires in COVID-19. CDR3 length: 10 residues. V lost 4 bases, J lost 7 bases, and 5 bases lay in between. Germline loops: CDR1 SGHTS, CDR2 YDEGEE. The chain is built from TRBV5-8 and TRBJ1-1, with D uncertain. The specimen sequenced was peripheral blood. The clonotype originates from a woman aged 35 to 49 with COVID-19, enrolled during active disease. DNA of the CDR3: TGTGCCAGCAGCCTCAGTGAAGCTTTCTTT. Its protein is CASSLSEAFF.